These 27 T cell receptor beta chains share one sample of origin, sequenced in a study of blood T cell repertoires in COVID-19. Using immunoSEQ multiplex PCR, the repertoire was profiled, and TCRdb retains in-frame clones only, with some absent. The sample gives nearly 35,000 clones, 80% to 90% of which show up once; 35% to 55% is in the top ten. Material: peripheral blood. These receptors originate from a human donor in a cohort sampled during active COVID-19.

The chain employs TRBV7-7 and TRBJ2-1; TRBD2 agrees at 10 bases. There are 12 residues in the CDR3. The V and J ends lost 5 bases and 14 bases, in that order; junction bases with no gene match: 6. The germline gives CDR1 SSHAT, CDR2 FNYEAQ (reference sequence). For the CDR3, the DNA is TGTGCCAGCAGCGAGAGCGGGGGGGAGGAGTTCTTC. Translated: CASSESGGEEFF.

The chain joins TRBV6-5 to TRBJ2-7, with 10 bases lining up with TRBD2. The V gene end was trimmed by 8 bases and the J gene end by 6 bases; junction bases not matched to a gene: 13. The CDR3 totals 15 residues. Germline CDR1 and CDR2: MNHEY and SVGAGI. The CDR3 sequence is CASLAGGPQGGEQYF. The DNA for the CDR3 is TGTGCCAGCTTAGCGGGGGGCCCCCAAGGGGGCGAGCAGTACTTC.

Comments on this clone: Relative to the germline gene, one junction end is altered; a read error may explain this. V gene TRBV28 combines with J gene TRBJ1-1; 10 nucleotides align to TRBD1. The CDR3 is 15 residues long. Germline-derived CDR1 and CDR2 are MDHEN and SYDVKM. CDR3 loop: CASTDRGQRITEAFF. CDR3 coding DNA: TGTGCTAGCACTGACAGGGGGCAAAGGATCACTGAAGCTTTCTTT.

The CDR3 sequence: CATRPGLANEQFF. Written as DNA, the CDR3 is TGTGCCACCAGACCCGGACTAGCTAATGAGCAGTTCTTC. This sequence joins TRBV15 and TRBJ2-1; 8 positions match TRBD2. Looked up from germline, CDR1 is LNHNV and CDR2 is YYDKDF (reference sequence). The CDR3 contains 13 residues. Trimming took 6 bases from V and 7 from J; bases not matched to a gene: 5.

The gene calls are TRBV15 and TRBJ1-3; TRBD1 aligns across 11 bases. Looked up from germline, CDR1 is LNHNV and CDR2 is YYDKDF (reference sequence). CDR3 size: 19 residues. With 1 base clipped from V and 1 base from J, the junction kept 9 bases outside the gene matches. The CDR3: CATSRGRDRGISSGNTIYF. CDR3 in DNA: TGTGCCACCAGCAGAGGCCGGGACAGGGGGATCTCTTCTGGAAACACCATATATTTT.

This clone was counted between two and nine times. This sequence joins TRBV5-1 and TRBJ1-6, with 10 nucleotides matching TRBD1. CDR1 is SGHRS and CDR2 is YFSETQ in the germline V gene. V lost 4 bases, J lost 10 bases, and 11 bases stayed unmatched. The CDR3 extends over 16 amino acids. The CDR3 DNA reads as TGCGCCAGCAGCCCCGGGACAGGGGAGGTTCGATCACCCCTCCACTTT. This translates into CASSPGTGEVRSPLHF.

The rearrangement uses TRBV2 and TRBJ1-3, with 7 bases fitting TRBD1. Per germline, CDR1 SNHLY and CDR2 FYNNEI. V trimming: 6 bases; J trimming: 0 bases; junction bases outside the gene matches: 5. The CDR3 totals 15 residues. This chain's CDR3 is CASSQGQRSGNTIYF. The CDR3 coding sequence is TGTGCCAGCAGCCAGGGACAGCGCTCTGGAAACACCATATATTTT.

The rearrangement uses TRBV28 and TRBJ1-5; D is ambiguous. This CDR3 has 14 residues. Looked up from germline, CDR1 is MDHEN and CDR2 is SYDVKM. The V end was cut by 10 bases, the J end by 0 bases, with 13 bases between. CDR3 in DNA: TGTGCCACCCAGAATCCTTATAGCAATCAGCCCCAGCATTTT. It codes for CATQNPYSNQPQHF.

The J gene is TRBJ2-6, the V gene TRBV6-5; D may be TRBD2 (5 bases). Germline V gene sequence: CDR1 MNHEY, CDR2 SVGAGI. Deletions cut 1 base from V and 2 bases from J, with 9 bases between. The CDR3 contains 16 residues. The CDR3 is CASSYFPGAGANVLTF. The CDR3 bases are TGTGCCAGCAGTTACTTCCCCGGGGCTGGGGCCAACGTCCTGACTTTC.

The chain employs TRBV7-2 and TRBJ2-4; 7 positions match TRBD2. J lost 8 bases, V lost 5 bases, and 21 bases had no gene match. CDR3 length: 18 residues. Per germline, CDR1 SGHTA and CDR2 FQGNSA. CDR3 residues: CASSHNPPRGTAGDIQYF. The DNA of the CDR3 is TGTGCCAGCAGCCATAATCCCCCCCGGGGCACGGCGGGAGACATTCAGTACTTC.

V usage is TRBV6-5 and J usage is TRBJ1-5; TRBD1 matches at 7 bases. The CDR3 contains 14 residues. The V gene's germline CDR1 is MNHEY and CDR2 SVGAGI. V was clipped by 6 bases and J by 7 bases; unmatched bases: 9. CDR3 sequence: CASSLQGTAQPQHF. The CDR3 DNA reads TGTGCCAGCAGCCTACAGGGGACGGCCCAGCCCCAGCATTTT.

This chain joins TRBV5-1 and TRBJ1-2; tentatively, D is TRBD1 (5 bases). The CDR3 runs 13 residues. V was shortened by 3 bases and J by 6 bases, with 12 bases between the two germline ends. The germline gives CDR1 SGHRS, CDR2 YFSETQ. The CDR3: CASSSQGRNGYTF. In nucleotides, the CDR3 is TGCGCCAGCAGCTCGCAGGGTAGGAATGGCTACACCTTC.

This chain links TRBV7-9 with TRBJ1-2; D unclear. The V end was cut by 3 bases, the J end by 4 bases, with 6 bases between. The CDR3 loop spans 12 amino acids. Germline CDR1 and CDR2: SEHNR and FQNEAQ (reference sequence). CDR3 in amino acids: CASSFAVYGYTF. In DNA, the CDR3 is TGTGCCAGCAGCTTTGCAGTCTATGGCTACACCTTC. The entire variable domain, with the rest obtained from reference TRBV7-9 and TRBJ1-2, is as follows: DTGVSQNPRHKITKRGQNVTFRCDPISEHNRLYWYRQTLGQGPEFLTYFQNEAQLEKSRLLSDRFSAERPKGSFSTLEIQRTEQGDSAMYLCASSFAVYGYTFGSGTRLTVV.

The CDR3: CASSPDTTNTGELFF. The CDR3 DNA reads TGTGCCAGCTCACCCGACACAACGAACACCGGGGAGCTGTTTTTT. V gene TRBV18 combines with J gene TRBJ2-2; D uncertain. Germline CDR1 is KGHSH and CDR2 is LQKENI. The CDR3 is 15 amino acids. V was shortened by 3 bases and J by 0 bases, with 8 bases between the two germline ends.

Remarks on this clone: One base separates it from a far larger clone, so it is likely a read error. The gene calls are TRBV7-6 and TRBJ2-5; D may be TRBD1 (6 bases). The V gene's germline CDR1 is SGHVS and CDR2 FNYEAQ. V gave up 1 base and J gave up 4 bases, with 7 bases separating them. This CDR3 spans 13 amino acids. CDR3 residues: CASSLGRGETQYF. CDR3 sequence (DNA): TGTGCCAGCAGCTTAGGCAGGGGAGAGACCCAGTACTTC.

This clone was recorded only once. The chain employs TRBV5-1 and TRBJ2-1; D perhaps matches TRBD2 (6 bases). Germline lookup yields CDR1 SGHRS and CDR2 YFSETQ. The ends were cut back, 5 bases at V and 7 bases at J, with 22 bases in the middle. The CDR3 length is 16 residues. The chain's CDR3 is CASRYRDSPTSNEQFF. DNA for the CDR3: TGCGCCAGCAGGTACCGGGACTCCCCTACTTCGAATGAGCAGTTCTTC.

The V and J genes are TRBV7-9 and TRBJ2-5; 10 bases agree with TRBD1. With V trimmed by 5 bases and J by 2 bases, 11 bases remained unmatched. The CDR3 spans 17 residues. The germline CDR1 and CDR2 sequences are SEHNR and FQNEAQ (reference sequence). CDR3: CASSPLRGQGMQETQYF. The CDR3 DNA is TGTGCCAGCAGCCCGCTTAGGGGACAGGGGATGCAAGAGACCCAGTACTTC.

The chain carries TRBV2 and TRBJ1-2; D is undetermined. Germline lookup yields CDR1 SNHLY and CDR2 FYNNEI. V was trimmed by 7 bases and J by 2 bases, leaving 14 bases between them. This CDR3 contains 14 residues. The CDR3 nucleotides are TGTGCCAGCATTCCGAGGGTTACCAACTATGGCTACACCTTC. This sequence encodes CASIPRVTNYGYTF.

V gene TRBV5-1 combines with J gene TRBJ2-2; TRBD2 aligns across 7 bases. The CDR3 is made up of 16 amino acids. Per the germline V gene, CDR1 is SGHRS and CDR2 is YFSETQ. The trim removed 0 bases at V and 1 base at J, leaving 3 bases unmatched. The CDR3 protein is CASSLGGLLNTGELFF. CDR3 DNA sequence: TGCGCCAGCAGCTTGGGGGGACTATTGAACACCGGGGAGCTGTTTTTT.

This clone appeared a single time. CDR3 bases: TGTGCCAGTAGGGGCTCGACAGGGGTCGGGATGAACACTGAAGCTTTCTTT. Translated: CASRGSTGVGMNTEAFF. This sequence joins TRBV19 and TRBJ1-1, with 8 positions matching TRBD1. The V gene's germline CDR1 is LNHDA and CDR2 SQIVND (reference sequence). J gave up 0 bases and V 6 bases, and 12 bases lay outside the gene matches. The CDR3 has 17 amino acids.

The V call is TRBV7-9, the J call TRBJ1-1, with D perhaps TRBD1 (6 bases). This CDR3 has 16 amino acids. Germline V gene sequence: CDR1 SEHNR, CDR2 FQNEAQ (reference sequence). Between the trimmed V and J ends, which lost 1 base and 4 bases, there was a span of 16 bases. In DNA form, the CDR3 reads TGTGCCAGCAGCTTAGATCGGGGGGCTAGGGCCACTGAAGCTTTCTTT. It yields the protein CASSLDRGARATEAFF. Filled out from reference TRBV7-9 and TRBJ1-1, the complete variable domain reads DTGVSQNPRHKITKRGQNVTFRCDPISEHNRLYWYRQTLGQGPEFLTYFQNEAQLEKSRLLSDRFSAERPKGSFSTLEIQRTEQGDSAMYLCASSLDRGARATEAFFGQGTRLTVV.

This chain links TRBV4-2 with TRBJ2-3; D is undetermined. Trimming removed 4 bases from V and 2 bases from J, with 10 bases in between. Germline assignment: CDR1 LGHNA and CDR2 YNFKEQ. The CDR3 loop spans 14 amino acids. The CDR3 coding sequence is TGTGCCAGCAGCCCCCAGTTTAACACAGATACGCAGTATTTT. This codes for CASSPQFNTDTQYF.

This sequence joins TRBV19 and TRBJ2-1; no firm D call. V was cut by 5 bases and J by 3 bases, with 11 bases left in between. The CDR3 totals 14 residues. Germline V gene lookup returns CDR1 LNHDA and CDR2 SQIVND (reference sequence). The CDR3 spells CASSDSRLYNEQFF. Written as DNA, the CDR3 is TGTGCCAGTAGTGACTCAAGGCTCTACAATGAGCAGTTCTTC.

The chain has TRBV6-2 or TRBV6-3 and TRBJ1-1, with unresolved D. The V gene lost 6 bases and the J gene lost 14 bases, with 19 bases spanning the gap. The CDR3 has 12 residues. Germline CDR1 is MNHEY and CDR2 is SVGEGT. CDR3 sequence (DNA): TGTGCCAGCAGCCTGCAGTGGGCCGCTCCCTTCTTT. Translation: CASSLQWAAPFF.

This chain connects TRBV18 to TRBJ2-5, with 9 bases matching TRBD1. Germline CDR1 reads KGHSH; CDR2 reads LQKENI. CDR3 size: 16 residues. The trim removed 1 base at V and 2 bases at J, leaving 5 bases unmatched. The CDR3 loop is CASSPQGQGLQETQYF. The CDR3 DNA sequence: TGTGCCAGCTCACCACAGGGACAGGGATTACAAGAGACCCAGTACTTC.

This clone has a handful of counts. The chain is built from TRBV19 and TRBJ1-6; possible D gene TRBD1, 5 bases. Deletions cut 5 bases from V and 7 bases from J, with 9 bases between. Germline-derived CDR1 and CDR2 are LNHDA and SQIVND (reference sequence). The CDR3 totals 13 residues. The CDR3 bases are TGTGCCAGTAGTCCTCGACAGAATTCACCCCTCCACTTT. Its translation: CASSPRQNSPLHF.

The V call is TRBV5-1, the J call TRBJ2-5, with 8 bases matching TRBD1. Per germline, CDR1 SGHRS and CDR2 YFSETQ. J lost 5 bases, V lost 0 bases, and 3 bases had no gene match. This CDR3 has 14 residues. CDR3 sequence: CASSLARGPETQYF. CDR3 coding DNA: TGCGCCAGCAGCTTGGCCAGGGGGCCGGAGACCCAGTACTTC. The complete variable domain, with remaining parts taken from reference TRBV5-1 and TRBJ2-5, reads KAGVTQTPRYLIKTRGQQVTLSCSPISGHRSVSWYQQTPGQGLQFLFEYFSETQRNKGNFPGRFSGRQFSNSRSEMNVSTLELGDSALYLCASSLARGPETQYFGPGTRLLVL.